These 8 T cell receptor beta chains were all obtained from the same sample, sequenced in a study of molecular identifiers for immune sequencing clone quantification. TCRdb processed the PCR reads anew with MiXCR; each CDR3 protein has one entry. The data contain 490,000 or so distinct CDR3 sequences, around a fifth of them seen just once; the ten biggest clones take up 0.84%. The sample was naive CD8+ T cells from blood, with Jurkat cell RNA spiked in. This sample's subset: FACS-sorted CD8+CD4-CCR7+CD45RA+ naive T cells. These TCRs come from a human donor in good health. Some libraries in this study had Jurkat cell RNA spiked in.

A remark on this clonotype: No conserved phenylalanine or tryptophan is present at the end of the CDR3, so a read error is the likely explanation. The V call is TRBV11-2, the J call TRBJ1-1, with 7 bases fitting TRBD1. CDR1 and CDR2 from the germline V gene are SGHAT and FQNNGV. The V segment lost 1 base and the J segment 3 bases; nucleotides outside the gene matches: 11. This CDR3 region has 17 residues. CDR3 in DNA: TGTGCCAGCAGCTTAGTTTTGCAGGGGGAGGGAGACACTGAAGCTTTCTCT. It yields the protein CASSLVLQGEGDTEAFS.

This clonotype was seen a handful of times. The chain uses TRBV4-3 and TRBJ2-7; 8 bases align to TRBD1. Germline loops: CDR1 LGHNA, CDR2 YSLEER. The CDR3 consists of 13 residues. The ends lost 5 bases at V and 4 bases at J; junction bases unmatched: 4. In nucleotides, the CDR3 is TGCGCCAGCAGCGTTGACAGGGGATACGAGCAGTACTTC. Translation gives CASSVDRGYEQYF.

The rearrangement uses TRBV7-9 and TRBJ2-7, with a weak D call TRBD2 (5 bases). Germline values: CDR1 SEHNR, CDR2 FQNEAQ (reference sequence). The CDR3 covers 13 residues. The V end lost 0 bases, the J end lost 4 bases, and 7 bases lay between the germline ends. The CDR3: CASSLATKYEQYF. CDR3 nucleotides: TGTGCCAGCAGCTTAGCGACTAAGTACGAGCAGTACTTC. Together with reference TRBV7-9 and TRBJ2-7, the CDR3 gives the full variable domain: DTGVSQNPRHKITKRGQNVTFRCDPISEHNRLYWYRQTLGQGPEFLTYFQNEAQLEKSRLLSDRFSAERPKGSFSTLEIQRTEQGDSAMYLCASSLATKYEQYFGPGTRLTVT.

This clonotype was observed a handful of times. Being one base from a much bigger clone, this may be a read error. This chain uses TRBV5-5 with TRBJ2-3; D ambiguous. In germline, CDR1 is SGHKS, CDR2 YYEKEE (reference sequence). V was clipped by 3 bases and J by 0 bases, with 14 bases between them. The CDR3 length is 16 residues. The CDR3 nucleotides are TGTGCCAGCAGCTCGCAGCCGCCTGCTAGCACAGATACGCAGTATTTT. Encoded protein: CASSSQPPASTDTQYF.

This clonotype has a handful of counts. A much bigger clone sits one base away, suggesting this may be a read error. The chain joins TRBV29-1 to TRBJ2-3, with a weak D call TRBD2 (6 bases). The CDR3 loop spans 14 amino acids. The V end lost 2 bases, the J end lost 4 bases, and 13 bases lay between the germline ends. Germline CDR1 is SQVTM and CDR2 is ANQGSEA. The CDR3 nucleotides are TGCAGCGTTGAATATGGCGGGGAGGCAGATACGCAGTATTTT. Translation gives CSVEYGGEADTQYF.

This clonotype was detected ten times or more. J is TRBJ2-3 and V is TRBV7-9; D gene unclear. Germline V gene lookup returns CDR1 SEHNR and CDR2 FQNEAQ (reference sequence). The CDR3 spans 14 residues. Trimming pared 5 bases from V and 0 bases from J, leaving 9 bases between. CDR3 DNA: TGTGCCAGCAGCCGGGCAACTAGCACAGATACGCAGTATTTT. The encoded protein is CASSRATSTDTQYF.

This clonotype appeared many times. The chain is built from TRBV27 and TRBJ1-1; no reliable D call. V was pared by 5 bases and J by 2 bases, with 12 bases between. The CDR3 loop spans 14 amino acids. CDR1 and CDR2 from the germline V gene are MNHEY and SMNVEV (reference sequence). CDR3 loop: CASSLRTVNTEAFF. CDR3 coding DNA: TGTGCCAGCAGTCTGAGGACGGTAAACACTGAAGCTTTCTTT.

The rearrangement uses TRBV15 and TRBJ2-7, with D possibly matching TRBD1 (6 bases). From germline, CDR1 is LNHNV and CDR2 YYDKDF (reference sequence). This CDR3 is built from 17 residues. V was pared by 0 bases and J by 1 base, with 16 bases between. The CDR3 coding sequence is TGTGCCACCAGCAGAGAAATCGTTGGGGGCGGTTCCTACGAGCAGTACTTC. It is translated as CATSREIVGGGSYEQYF.